The clone carrying this T cell receptor (beta chain) showed up just once. As handled by the study authors: Researchers report that nucleated cell counts were estimated from reference gene primer amplification. TCRdb keeps only in-frame clones here, not all; method: immunoSEQ multiplex PCR. The V and J calls and clone size are taken from that table; D and trimming were inferred from the DNA. The sample lists more than 85,000 clones, 88% occurring once. The data are from a study of blood T cell repertoires in COVID-19. About the research overall: The analysed material was cDNA or gDNA that came from T cells, B-cell-depleted T cells, or PBMCs.

Germline assignment: CDR1 MGHRA and CDR2 YSYEKL. The CDR3 has 15 amino acids. V shed 3 bases, J shed 4 bases, and the junction held 5 bases outside the gene matches. The J gene is TRBJ2-3, the V gene TRBV4-1, with 9 bases aligning to TRBD2. Input material: peripheral blood. This clonotype was obtained from a woman in her fifties or sixties with acute or convalescent COVID-19. The CDR3 sequence is CASSQWGLASDTQYF. Here the CDR3 DNA reads TGCGCCAGCAGCCAGTGGGGACTAGCATCAGATACGCAGTATTTT.